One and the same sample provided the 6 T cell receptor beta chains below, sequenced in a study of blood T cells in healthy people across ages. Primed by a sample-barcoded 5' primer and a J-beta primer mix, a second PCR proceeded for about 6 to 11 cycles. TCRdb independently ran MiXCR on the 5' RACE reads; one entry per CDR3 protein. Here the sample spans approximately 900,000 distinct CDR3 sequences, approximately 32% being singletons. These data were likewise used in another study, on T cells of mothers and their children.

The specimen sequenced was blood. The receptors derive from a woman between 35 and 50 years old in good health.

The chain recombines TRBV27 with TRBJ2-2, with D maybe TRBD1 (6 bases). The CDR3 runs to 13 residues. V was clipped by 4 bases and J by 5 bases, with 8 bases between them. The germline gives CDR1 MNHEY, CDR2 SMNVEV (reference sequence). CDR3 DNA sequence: TGTGCCAGCAGTTCCCAGGGGACCGGGGAGCTGTTTTTT. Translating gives CASSSQGTGELFF.

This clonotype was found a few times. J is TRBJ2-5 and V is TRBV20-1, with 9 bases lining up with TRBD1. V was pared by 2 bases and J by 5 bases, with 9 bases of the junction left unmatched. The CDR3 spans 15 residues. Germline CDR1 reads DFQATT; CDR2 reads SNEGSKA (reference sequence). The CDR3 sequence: CSARPRDREGETQYF. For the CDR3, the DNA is TGCAGTGCTAGACCCCGGGACAGGGAAGGGGAGACCCAGTACTTC.

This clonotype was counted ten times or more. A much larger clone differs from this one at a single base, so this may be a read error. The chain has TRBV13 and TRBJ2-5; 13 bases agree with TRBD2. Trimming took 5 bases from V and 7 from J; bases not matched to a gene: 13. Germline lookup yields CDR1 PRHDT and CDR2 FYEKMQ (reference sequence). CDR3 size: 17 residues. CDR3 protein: CASSPGLAGSHEGTQYF. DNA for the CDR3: TGTGCCAGCAGCCCGGGACTAGCGGGGTCCCACGAAGGGACCCAGTACTTC.

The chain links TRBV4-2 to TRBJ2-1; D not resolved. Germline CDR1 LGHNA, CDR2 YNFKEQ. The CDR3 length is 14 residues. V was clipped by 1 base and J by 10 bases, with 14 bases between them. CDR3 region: CASSQGKPDREQFF. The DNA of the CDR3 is TGTGCCAGCAGCCAAGGGAAACCTGATCGGGAGCAGTTCTTC.

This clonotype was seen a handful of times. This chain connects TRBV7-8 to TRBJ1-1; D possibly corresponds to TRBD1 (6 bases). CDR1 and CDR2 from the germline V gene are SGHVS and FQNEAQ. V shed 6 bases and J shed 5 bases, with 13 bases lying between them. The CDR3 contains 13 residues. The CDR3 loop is CASRTGAGTEAFF. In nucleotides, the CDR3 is TGTGCCAGCAGAACGGGGGCGGGGACTGAAGCTTTCTTT.

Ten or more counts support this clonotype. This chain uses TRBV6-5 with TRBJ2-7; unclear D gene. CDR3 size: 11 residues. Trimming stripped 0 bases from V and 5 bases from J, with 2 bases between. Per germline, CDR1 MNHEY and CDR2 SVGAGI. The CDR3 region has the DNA TGTGCCAGCAGTTACTCGCACGAGCAGTACTTC. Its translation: CASSYSHEQYF.